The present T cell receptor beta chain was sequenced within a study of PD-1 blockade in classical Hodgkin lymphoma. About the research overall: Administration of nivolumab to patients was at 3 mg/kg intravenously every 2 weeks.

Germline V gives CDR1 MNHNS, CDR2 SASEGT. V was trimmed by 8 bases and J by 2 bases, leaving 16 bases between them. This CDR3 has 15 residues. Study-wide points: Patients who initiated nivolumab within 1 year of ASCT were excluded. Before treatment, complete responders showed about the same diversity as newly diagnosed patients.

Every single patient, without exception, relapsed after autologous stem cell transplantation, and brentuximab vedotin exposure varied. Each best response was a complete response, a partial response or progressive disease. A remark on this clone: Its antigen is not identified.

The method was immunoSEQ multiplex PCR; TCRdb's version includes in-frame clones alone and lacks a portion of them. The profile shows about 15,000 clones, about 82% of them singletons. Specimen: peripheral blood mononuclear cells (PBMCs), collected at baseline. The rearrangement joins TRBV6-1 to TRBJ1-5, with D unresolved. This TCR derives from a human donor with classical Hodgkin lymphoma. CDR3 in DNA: TGTGCCAGCGTGAAGGAGGTCTTCCGCAATCAGCCCCAGCATTTT. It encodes CASVKEVFRNQPQHF.